The clone carrying this T cell receptor (beta chain) was found once. With 1 base removed from V and 2 bases from J, the gap between germline ends came to 6 bases. The germline CDR1 and CDR2 sequences are LNHNV and YYDKDF (reference sequence). This CDR3 region has 14 residues. The data were taken from a study of neoadjuvant anti-PD-1 for oral cavity cancer. Looking at the study overall: Non-progressing patients received a fourth nivolumab dose near day 43, then surgery on days 50-56.

The assay was immunoSEQ multiplex PCR, and TCRdb's table has in-frame clones only and misses some. The sample lists approximately 13,000 clones; about 61% were seen once. This TCR derives from a person between 35 and 79 years old with oral cavity squamous cell carcinoma. Here the sequenced sample was PBMCs, taken before nivolumab (anti-PD-1) treatment. This rearrangement joins TRBV15 to TRBJ1-5; D is ambiguous. The CDR3 here is CATSRGGGNQPQHF. The CDR3, as DNA: TGTGCCACCAGCAGAGGTGGAGGCAATCAGCCCCAGCATTTT.